Given below is one T cell receptor beta chain in context. Unique molecular identifiers tagged the TCRbeta library. MiXCR, run by TCRdb on the PCR reads, gives a single entry per CDR3 protein. The sample has some 550,000 distinct CDR3 sequences; approximately 20% are singletons. V lost 4 bases and J lost 1; bases outside the gene matches: 8. The CDR3 sequence is 15 residues long. CDR1 and CDR2 from the germline V gene are SGDLS and YYNGEE. This entry comes from a study of T-cell reconstitution after alpha-beta-depleted transplantation in children. The sequence came from a human donor who donated a stem cell graft to a child with acute lymphoblastic leukemia. The sample here was PBMCs from the stem cell graft donor, taken from the stem cell graft. The rearrangement uses TRBV9 and TRBJ2-7; TRBD2 aligns across 7 bases. In nucleotides, the CDR3 is TGTGCCAGCAGCCCATGGGAGGGCAAATCCTACGAGCAGTACTTC. Its protein is CASSPWEGKSYEQYF.